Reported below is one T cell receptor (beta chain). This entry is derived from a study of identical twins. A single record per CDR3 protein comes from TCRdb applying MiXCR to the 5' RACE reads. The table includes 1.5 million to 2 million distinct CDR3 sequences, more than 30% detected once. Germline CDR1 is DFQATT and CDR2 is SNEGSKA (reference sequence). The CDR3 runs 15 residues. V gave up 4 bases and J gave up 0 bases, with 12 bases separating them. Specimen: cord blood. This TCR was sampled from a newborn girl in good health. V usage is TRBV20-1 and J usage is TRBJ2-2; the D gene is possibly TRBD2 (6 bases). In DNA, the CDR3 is TGCAGTGCTAATGCCGGGACTTCGAACACCGGGGAGCTGTTTTTT. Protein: CSANAGTSNTGELFF.